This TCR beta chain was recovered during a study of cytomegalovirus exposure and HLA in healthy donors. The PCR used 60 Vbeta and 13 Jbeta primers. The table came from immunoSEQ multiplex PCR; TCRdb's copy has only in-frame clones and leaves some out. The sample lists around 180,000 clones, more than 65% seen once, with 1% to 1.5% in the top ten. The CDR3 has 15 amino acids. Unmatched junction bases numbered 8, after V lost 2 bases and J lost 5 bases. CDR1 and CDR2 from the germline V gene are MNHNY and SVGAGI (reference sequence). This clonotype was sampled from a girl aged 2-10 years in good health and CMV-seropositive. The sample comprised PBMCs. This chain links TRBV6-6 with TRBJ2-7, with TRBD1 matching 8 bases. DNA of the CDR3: TGTGCCAGCAGTTACAGGGGAGACAGGGGTCACGAGCAGTACTTC. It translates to CASSYRGDRGHEQYF.